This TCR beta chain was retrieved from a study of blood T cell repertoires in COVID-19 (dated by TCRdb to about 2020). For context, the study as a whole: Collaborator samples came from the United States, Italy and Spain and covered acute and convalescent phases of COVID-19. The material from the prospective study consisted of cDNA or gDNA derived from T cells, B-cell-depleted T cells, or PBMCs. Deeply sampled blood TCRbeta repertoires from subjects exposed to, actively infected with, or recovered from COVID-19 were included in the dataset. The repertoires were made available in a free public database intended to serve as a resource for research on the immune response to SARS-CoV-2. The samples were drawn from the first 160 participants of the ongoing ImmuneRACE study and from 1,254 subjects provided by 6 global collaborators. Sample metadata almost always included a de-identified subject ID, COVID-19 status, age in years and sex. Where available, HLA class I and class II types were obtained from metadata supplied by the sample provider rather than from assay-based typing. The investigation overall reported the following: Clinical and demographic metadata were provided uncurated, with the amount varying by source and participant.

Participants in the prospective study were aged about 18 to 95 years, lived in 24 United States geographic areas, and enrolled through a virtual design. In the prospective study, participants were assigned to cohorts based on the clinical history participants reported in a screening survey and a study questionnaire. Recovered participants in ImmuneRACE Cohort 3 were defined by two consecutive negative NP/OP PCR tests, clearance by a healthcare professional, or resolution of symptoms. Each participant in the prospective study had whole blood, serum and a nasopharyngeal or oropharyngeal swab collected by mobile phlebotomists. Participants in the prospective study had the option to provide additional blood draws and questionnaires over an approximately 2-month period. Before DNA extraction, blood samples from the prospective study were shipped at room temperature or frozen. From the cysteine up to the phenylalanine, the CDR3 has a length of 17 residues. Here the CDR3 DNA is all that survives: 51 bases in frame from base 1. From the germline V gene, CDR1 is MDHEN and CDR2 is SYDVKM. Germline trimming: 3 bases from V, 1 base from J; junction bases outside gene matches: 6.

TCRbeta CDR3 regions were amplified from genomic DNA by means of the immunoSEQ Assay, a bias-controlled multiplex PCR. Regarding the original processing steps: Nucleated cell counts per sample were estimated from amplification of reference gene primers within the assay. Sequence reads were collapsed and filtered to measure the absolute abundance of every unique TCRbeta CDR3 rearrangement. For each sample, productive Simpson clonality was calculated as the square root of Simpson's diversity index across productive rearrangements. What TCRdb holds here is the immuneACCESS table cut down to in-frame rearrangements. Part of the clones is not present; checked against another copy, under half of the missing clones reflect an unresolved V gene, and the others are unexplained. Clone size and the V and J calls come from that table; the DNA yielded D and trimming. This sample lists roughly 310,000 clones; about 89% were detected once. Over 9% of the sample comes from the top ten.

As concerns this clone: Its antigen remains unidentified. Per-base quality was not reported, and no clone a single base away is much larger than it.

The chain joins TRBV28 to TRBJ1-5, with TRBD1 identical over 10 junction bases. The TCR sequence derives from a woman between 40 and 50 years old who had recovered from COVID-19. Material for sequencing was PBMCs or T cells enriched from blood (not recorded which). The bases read TGTGCCAGCAGTTTCTGGGACAGGGGAGTCAGCAATCAGCCCCAGCATTTT. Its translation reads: CASSFWDRGVSNQPQHF.